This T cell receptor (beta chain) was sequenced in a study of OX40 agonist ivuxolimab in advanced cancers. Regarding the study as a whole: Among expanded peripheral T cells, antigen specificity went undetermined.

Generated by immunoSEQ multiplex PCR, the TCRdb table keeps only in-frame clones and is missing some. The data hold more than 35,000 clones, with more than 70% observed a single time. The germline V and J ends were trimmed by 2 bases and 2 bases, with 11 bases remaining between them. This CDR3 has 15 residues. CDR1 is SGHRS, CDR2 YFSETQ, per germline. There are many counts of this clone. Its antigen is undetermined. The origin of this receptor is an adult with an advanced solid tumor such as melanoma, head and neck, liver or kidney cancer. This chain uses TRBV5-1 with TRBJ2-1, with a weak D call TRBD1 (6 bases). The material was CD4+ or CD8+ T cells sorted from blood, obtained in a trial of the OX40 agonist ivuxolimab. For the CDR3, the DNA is TGCGCCAGCAGCTTATCAACAGGGACCTACAATGAGCAGTTCTTC. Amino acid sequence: CASSLSTGTYNEQFF. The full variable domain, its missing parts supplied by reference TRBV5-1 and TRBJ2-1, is KAGVTQTPRYLIKTRGQQVTLSCSPISGHRSVSWYQQTPGQGLQFLFEYFSETQRNKGNFPGRFSGRQFSNSRSEMNVSTLELGDSALYLCASSLSTGTYNEQFFGPGTRLTVL.